This T cell receptor beta chain was captured by sequencing in a study of blood T cells in healthy people across ages. For the study at large: With template switching, about one barcoded beta molecule was captured per two T cells.

Alongside a J-beta primer mix, a sample-barcoded 5' primer served in a second PCR lasting about 7 to 11 cycles. Each single sample gave us at least 2.5 million CDR3-containing paired-end reads. One entry per CDR3 protein results from TCRdb running MiXCR on the 5' RACE reads. The sample has 700,000 to 950,000 distinct CDR3 sequences; approximately 43% are singletons. The germline V and J ends were trimmed by 4 bases and 0 bases, with 7 bases remaining between them. The germline V gene has CDR1 LNHDA and CDR2 SQIVND (reference sequence). The length of the CDR3 is 15 residues. The source is a woman aged 55-69 years in good health. The chain employs TRBV19 and TRBJ2-6, with unresolved D. Sequenced material: blood. The chain's CDR3 is CASSKQNSGANVLTF. CDR3 sequence (DNA): TGTGCCAGTAGTAAACAGAACTCTGGGGCCAACGTCCTGACTTTC. The entire variable domain, with the rest obtained from reference TRBV19 and TRBJ2-6, is as follows: DGGITQSPKYLFRKEGQNVTLSCEQNLNHDAMYWYRQDPGQGLRLIYYSQIVNDFQKGDIAEGYSVSREKKESFPLTVTSAQKNPTAFYLCASSKQNSGANVLTFGAGSRLTVL.